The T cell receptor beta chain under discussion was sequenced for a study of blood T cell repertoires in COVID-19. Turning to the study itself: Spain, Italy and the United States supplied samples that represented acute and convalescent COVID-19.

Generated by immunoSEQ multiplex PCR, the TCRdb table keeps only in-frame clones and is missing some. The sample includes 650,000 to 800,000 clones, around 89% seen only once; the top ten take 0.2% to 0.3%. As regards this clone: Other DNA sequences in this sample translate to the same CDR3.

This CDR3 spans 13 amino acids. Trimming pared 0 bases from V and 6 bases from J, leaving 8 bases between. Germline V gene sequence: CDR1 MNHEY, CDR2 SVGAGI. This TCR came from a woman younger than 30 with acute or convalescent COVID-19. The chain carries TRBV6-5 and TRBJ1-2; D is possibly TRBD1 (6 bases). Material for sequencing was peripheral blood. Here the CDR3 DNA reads TGTGCCAGCAGTTACTCAGGGGGACATGGCTACACCTTC. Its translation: CASSYSGGHGYTF.